This T cell receptor beta chain was sequenced for a study of T cell responses to AZD1222 COVID-19 vaccine. Findings of the study overall: Spike-specific TCR breadth and depth were elevated following two AZD1222 doses.

About this clone: Its specificity is unknown.

The data were produced by immunoSEQ multiplex PCR, yet TCRdb's version contains in-frame clones alone and is incomplete. The sample has roughly 150,000 clones, around nine tenths seen once; the top ten hold around 1%. The germline gives CDR1 SNHLY, CDR2 FYNNEI. Germline trimming cut 6 bases from V and 1 base from J; bases unmatched to any gene: 5. CDR3 length: 15 amino acids. This TCR came from an adult who received the AZD1222 COVID-19 vaccine. The chain is built from TRBV2 and TRBJ1-1, with 10 nucleotides matching TRBD1. The sample here was peripheral blood, taken 28 days after the second AZD1222 dose. The DNA of the CDR3 is TGTGCCAGCAGGGGAGGGACAGGGGCGAACACTGAAGCTTTCTTT. This sequence encodes CASRGGTGANTEAFF.